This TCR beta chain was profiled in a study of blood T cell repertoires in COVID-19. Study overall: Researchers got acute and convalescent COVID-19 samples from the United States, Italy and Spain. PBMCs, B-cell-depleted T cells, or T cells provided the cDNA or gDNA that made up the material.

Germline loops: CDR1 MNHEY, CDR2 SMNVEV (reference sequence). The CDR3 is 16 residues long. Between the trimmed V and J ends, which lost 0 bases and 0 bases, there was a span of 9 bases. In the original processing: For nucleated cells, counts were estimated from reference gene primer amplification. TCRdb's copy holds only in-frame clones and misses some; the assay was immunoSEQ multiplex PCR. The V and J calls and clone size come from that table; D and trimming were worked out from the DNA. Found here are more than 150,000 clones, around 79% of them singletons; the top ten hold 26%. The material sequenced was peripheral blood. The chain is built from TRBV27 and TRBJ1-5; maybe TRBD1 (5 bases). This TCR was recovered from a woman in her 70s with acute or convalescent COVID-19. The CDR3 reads CASSLSGGVSNQPQHF. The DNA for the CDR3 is TGTGCCAGCAGTTTATCGGGGGGGGTTAGCAATCAGCCCCAGCATTTT.